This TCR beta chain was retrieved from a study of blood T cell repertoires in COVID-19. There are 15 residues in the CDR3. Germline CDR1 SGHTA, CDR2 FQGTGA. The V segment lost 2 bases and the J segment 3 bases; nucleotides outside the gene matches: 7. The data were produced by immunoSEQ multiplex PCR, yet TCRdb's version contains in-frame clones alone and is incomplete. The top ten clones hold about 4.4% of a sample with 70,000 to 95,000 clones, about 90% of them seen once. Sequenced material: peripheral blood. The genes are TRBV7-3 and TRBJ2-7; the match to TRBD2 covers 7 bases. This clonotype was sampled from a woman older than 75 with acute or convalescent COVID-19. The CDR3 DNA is TGTGCCAGCAGCTTATACGGGGGAGGGGACTACGAGCAGTACTTC. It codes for CASSLYGGGDYEQYF.